One sample yielded the 9 T cell receptor beta chains listed below, sequenced in a study of siplizumab effects on memory and regulatory T cells. The assay was immunoSEQ multiplex PCR, and TCRdb's table has in-frame clones only and misses some. The sample holds around 86,000 clones, 94% seen once. Material: non-Treg CD4+ T cells sorted from blood. These receptors all stem from a human donor in good health.

J is TRBJ1-1 and V is TRBV9; 8 nucleotides align to TRBD1. CDR1 and CDR2 (germline): SGDLS, YYNGEE. V lost 2 bases and J lost 1; bases outside the gene matches: 4. There are 15 residues in the CDR3. As DNA, the CDR3 is TGTGCCAGCAGCGTGTCTACAGGGGGGAACACTGAAGCTTTCTTT. Encoded protein: CASSVSTGGNTEAFF.

As DNA, the CDR3 is TGTGCCAGCAGTAAGGAAGCAACTAATGAAAAACTGTTTTTT. Its protein is CASSKEATNEKLFF. The J gene is TRBJ1-4, the V gene TRBV6-6, with D unclear. The CDR3 runs to 14 residues. Trimming cost V 5 bases and J 0 bases, with 7 bases left between them. Germline-derived CDR1 and CDR2 are MNHNY and SVGAGI (reference sequence).

The J gene is TRBJ1-5, the V gene TRBV28; a weak D match, TRBD1 (5 bases). The CDR3 is 12 amino acids. Germline V gives CDR1 MDHEN, CDR2 SYDVKM. V lost 3 bases and J 6 bases, leaving 6 bases between the germline ends. The CDR3 DNA reads TGTGCCAGCAGTTTTAGGGGTCAGCCCCAGCATTTT. Amino acids: CASSFRGQPQHF.

The chain couples TRBV29-1 to TRBJ2-7; D remains ambiguous. CDR1 and CDR2 from the germline V gene are SQVTM and ANQGSEA. V was trimmed by 5 bases and J by 7 bases, leaving 18 bases between them. The CDR3 runs 13 residues. CDR3 loop: CSVMSHNMGEQYF. The CDR3 region has the DNA TGCAGCGTTATGAGTCATAACATGGGGGAGCAGTACTTC.

The V gene is TRBV7-8, the J gene TRBJ2-1; D is unclear. From germline, CDR1 is SGHVS and CDR2 FQNEAQ. The CDR3 totals 15 residues. V was trimmed by 2 bases and J by 2 bases, leaving 10 bases between them. The CDR3 spells CASSLIRGAYNEQFF. Written as DNA, the CDR3 is TGTGCCAGCAGCTTAATTCGTGGGGCCTACAATGAGCAGTTCTTC.

This chain uses TRBV2 with TRBJ2-1, with D unclear. Germline V gene data show CDR1 as SNHLY and CDR2 as FYNNEI. The V end lost 8 bases, the J end lost 0 bases, and 11 bases lay between the germline ends. The CDR3 runs to 14 residues. CDR3 nucleotide sequence: TGTGCCAGCTCGGCCCGACCCTCCTACAATGAGCAGTTCTTC. This gives the protein CASSARPSYNEQFF.

This sequence joins TRBV11-3 and TRBJ2-7; the D is unclear. V dropped 1 base and J dropped 7 bases, with 11 bases sitting between them. The germline CDR1 and CDR2 sequences are SGHNT and YENEEA. CDR3 length equals 13 residues. In nucleotides, the CDR3 is TGTGCCAGCAGCTTAGTTTTCGGACGGGAGCAGTACTTC. Amino acids: CASSLVFGREQYF.

The chain recombines TRBV19 with TRBJ1-2; weak D call: TRBD1 (5 bases). The CDR3 is made up of 14 amino acids. Germline lookup yields CDR1 LNHDA and CDR2 SQIVND (reference sequence). The V and J ends lost 6 bases and 5 bases respectively, with 16 bases between them. The CDR3 loop is CASRGGDSPYGYTF. The CDR3 bases are TGTGCCAGTAGGGGGGGAGACTCCCCTTATGGCTACACCTTC.

This clone was observed once. The rearrangement joins TRBV5-6 to TRBJ2-1; 8 bases fit TRBD1. With 3 bases clipped from V and 2 bases from J, the junction kept 7 bases outside the gene matches. This CDR3 region has 16 residues. From germline, CDR1 is SGHDT and CDR2 YYEEEE. DNA for the CDR3: TGTGCCAGCAGCTATCACAGGGGGAGCACCTACAATGAGCAGTTCTTC. Its protein is CASSYHRGSTYNEQFF.